The rows below give T cell receptor beta chains drawn from one sample of a study of control samples from healthy donors and cancer patients. Generated by immunoSEQ multiplex PCR, the TCRdb table keeps only in-frame clones and is missing some. This repertoire shows 80,000 to 100,000 clones, 80% to 90% found once; its top ten account for 13% to 15%. Sequencing used blood. These receptors all stem from a man younger than 40 in good health. Both conserved end residues are part of each CDR3. D genes are given only for firm matches. Expanded clones are given a class, and other clones once, few, many or no size at all.

TRBV11-1	TRBJ2-5	TRBD1	-	CASSPDRVETQYF	TGTGCCAGCAGCCCGGACAGGGTAGAGACCCAGTACTTC
TRBV5-4	TRBJ2-3	TRBD2	-	CASSTRTSGSTDTQYF	TGTGCCAGCAGCACCCGGACTAGCGGGAGTACAGATACGCAGTATTTT
TRBV18	TRBJ2-3	TRBD2	few	CASSSGLAGTDTQYF	TGTGCCAGCTCATCGGGACTAGCGGGCACAGATACGCAGTATTTT
TRBV24-1	TRBJ2-2	TRBD1	-	CAIPGQGEGGSGTGELFF	TGTGCCATCCCGGGACAGGGCGAGGGCGGGAGCGGAACCGGGGAGCTGTTTTTT
TRBV29-1	TRBJ1-5	-	-	CSVESVGQPQHF	TGCAGCGTCGAGAGCGTTGGTCAGCCCCAGCATTTT
TRBV3-1/TRBV3-2	TRBJ1-2	-	-	CASSRNLNNYGYTF	TGTGCCAGCAGCCGAAACTTGAATAACTATGGCTACACCTTC
TRBV12-3/TRBV12-4	TRBJ2-1	TRBD2	few	CASSPGLAPMQFF	TGTGCCAGCAGTCCGGGACTAGCTCCTATGCAGTTCTTC
TRBV6-1	TRBJ2-1	TRBD2	few	CASSEGTSGSNEQFF	TGTGCCAGCAGTGAGGGGACTAGCGGGAGCAATGAGCAGTTCTTC
TRBV5-4	TRBJ2-7	-	-	CASSSVEGYEQYF	TGTGCCAGCAGCTCCGTCGAGGGTTACGAGCAGTACTTC
TRBV9	TRBJ2-1	-	-	CASSVEPGVSYNEQFF	TGTGCCAGCAGCGTAGAACCAGGGGTTTCCTACAATGAGCAGTTCTTC
TRBV11-1	TRBJ2-3	-	-	CASSLVRGSLTDTQYF	TGTGCCAGCAGCTTAGTACGGGGGAGTTTGACAGATACGCAGTATTTT
TRBV4-3	TRBJ2-3	-	-	CASSQDAYLIRTDTQYF	TGCGCCAGCAGCCAAGATGCCTACCTCATACGCACAGATACGCAGTATTTT
TRBV20-1	TRBJ2-5	TRBD2	-	CSASGLAGGPETQYF	TGCAGTGCTAGTGGGCTAGCGGGAGGGCCGGAGACCCAGTACTTC
TRBV27	TRBJ2-3	TRBD2	-	CASSSLRTSGGVNTQYF	TGTGCCAGCAGTTCCCTCCGGACTAGCGGGGGGGTCAATACGCAGTATTTT
TRBV9	TRBJ2-5	-	-	CASSRLGQREETQYF	TGTGCCAGCAGCAGGTTGGGGCAGAGAGAAGAGACCCAGTACTTC
TRBV27	TRBJ2-1	-	-	CASRSLIYNEQFF	TGTGCCAGCAGGTCCCTAATATACAATGAGCAGTTCTTC
TRBV25-1	TRBJ1-2	-	-	CASSERHGGYTF	TGTGCCAGCAGTGAACGACACGGGGGCTACACCTTC